Here is one T cell receptor (beta chain) with its context. Clones were read by immunoSEQ multiplex PCR, and TCRdb kept only the in-frame ones, dropping some. The sample has around 190,000 clones, roughly three quarters seen once. The sample originates from a study of blood T cell repertoires in COVID-19. Study context: The United States, Italy and Spain provided the acute and convalescent COVID-19 samples.

The specimen sequenced was peripheral blood. This clonotype was obtained from a woman between 50 and 59 years old with active or convalescent COVID-19.

The DNA of the CDR3 is TGCGCCAGCAGCTCTGGCCTTGGACAGGACTTTTCCACAGATACGCAGTATTTT. It yields the protein CASSSGLGQDFSTDTQYF. The chain couples TRBV5-1 to TRBJ2-3; 7 nucleotides align to TRBD1. The germline CDR1 and CDR2 sequences are SGHRS and YFSETQ. The CDR3 sequence is 18 residues long. The V and J ends lost 3 bases and 2 bases, in that order; junction bases with no gene match: 15.